This TCR beta chain was sequenced during a study of T cells in Graves' hyperthyroidism and ophthalmopathy (dated by TCRdb to the late 2010s). Regarding the complete study: Peripheral blood samples were taken at the time of initial diagnosis, prior to any treatment. The paper describes TCR Vbeta CDR3 sequencing of 120 to 150 peripheral blood samples, made up of around 41 ophthalmopathy patients, some 76 hyperthyroidism patients and some 17 progressor patients. In addition, the study compared T-cell repertoires in thyroid tissue and in blood from five to seven Graves' hyperthyroidism patients. To identify distinguishing TCR V-J signatures, a discovery cohort of around 98 patients was used, comprising 43 with Graves' ophthalmopathy and 57 with stable Graves' hyperthyroidism. Following sampling, methimazole starting at 30 mg daily was given to hyperthyroidism patients, and high-dose intravenous methylprednisolone was given to ophthalmopathy patients. The approximately 97 discovery patients were randomly divided into training and test sets at a 7:3 ratio. Prospective prediction of ophthalmopathy was tested in an independent validation cohort of 18 to 20 hyperthyroidism patients and 15 to 17 patients who later progressed to ophthalmopathy. Overall study outcomes, separate from this receptor: No statistical method was used to fix the sample size in advance, and group allocation was not hidden from the investigators. Blood samples also contained most of the expanded thyroid clonotypes (frequency above 0.001), which suggests that blood repertoires may reflect thyroid immune responses. During validation, the model predicted progression to ophthalmopathy a median of roughly six months ahead of onset, with 60% to 71% sensitivity and more than 72% specificity. In cross-validation, a model built on a 13 V-J signature told ophthalmopathy apart from stable hyperthyroidism with approximately 90% sensitivity and around 83% specificity, and in testing the same model reached 80%/75%.

The TCR beta CDR3 regions were amplified from RNA transcripts. For the first round of RT-PCR on the TCR CDR3, the HTBI primer set was used together with the Qiagen OneStep RT-PCR kit. A second multiplex PCR round built the libraries, followed by size selection and purification. Sequencing of the libraries was done on an Illumina HiSeq2000 using paired-end 100 bp reads. In the authors' own workflow: SOAPnuke was used to process the raw data, throwing out any read that contained adapters or uncalled bases, had a mean Phred below 15, or lacked an exact constant-primer or identifier match. COPE v1.2.5 was used to merge the high-quality paired reads, and each unique nucleotide sequence was defined as a clonotype. MiTCR v1.1 was used to align clonotypes to the IMGT TRBV, TRBD and TRBJ reference segments. Only V-J combinations with frequency above 0.0001, covering 99% to 99.2% of repertoires, were analysed. A TCS score was defined as the ratio of F50 (clonal expansion) to E x V (chaos), with BLOSUM62-based TCRdist applied between CDR3 peptides within each V-J. Welch's t-statistics and random forest reduced around 510 V-J features to some 14, which were used in a naive Bayes classifier (R e1071). TCRdb trimmed the raw reads at Q25, called clones with MiXCR and kept productive beta chains. Duplicate CDR3 protein sequences are folded into a single record with the most common DNA and genes. TCRdb, not the authors, supplied the V and J calls. The sample table shows hundreds of thousands of distinct CDR3 sequences, and 22% are seen once. About 60% of the sample lies in the top ten.

V loses 3 bases of germline sequence and J loses 2 bases, and the interval between the two ends is 2 bases. The germline V gene specifies ENHRY as CDR1 and SYGVKD as CDR2. The CDR3 measures 13 amino acids from cysteine to phenylalanine. Just the 39-base CDR3 DNA is kept, in frame starting at base 1. Concerning this clonotype: The target of this receptor is not known. The input lacks base qualities; no much larger clone sits a single base away.

Ophthalmopathy patients had moderately to severely active disease, Clinical Activity Score of at least 3, NOSPECS grade of at least 4, and duration under 3 months. The study excluded patients with uncontrolled infections, other autoimmune diseases, pregnancy or lactation. Diagnoses were based on clinical symptoms, serum thyroxine and TRAb, thyroid ultrasound and orbital computed tomography. PBMCs were separated from roughly 10 ml of fresh peripheral blood using Ficoll-Paque density gradient centrifugation. Total RNA was extracted using Trizol reagent, and RNA quality was assessed on an Agilent 2100 Bioanalyzer.

The clonotype originates from a young man with Graves' ophthalmopathy. The rearranged segments are TRBV10-3 and TRBJ2-6; no D gene is confidently identified. Sequencing was carried out using blood. CDR3 sequence: CAISEPGANVLTF. At the DNA level, the sequence is TGTGCCATCAGTGAACCTGGGGCCAACGTCCTGACTTTC.